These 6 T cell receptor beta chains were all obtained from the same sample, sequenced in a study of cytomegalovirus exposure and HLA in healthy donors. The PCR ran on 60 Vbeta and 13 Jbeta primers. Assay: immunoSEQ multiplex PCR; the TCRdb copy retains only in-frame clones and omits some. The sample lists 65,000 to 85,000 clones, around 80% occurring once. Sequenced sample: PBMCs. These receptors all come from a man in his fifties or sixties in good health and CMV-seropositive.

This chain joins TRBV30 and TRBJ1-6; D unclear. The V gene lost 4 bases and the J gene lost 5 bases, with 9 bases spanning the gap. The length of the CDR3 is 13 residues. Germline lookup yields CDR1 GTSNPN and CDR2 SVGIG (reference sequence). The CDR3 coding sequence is TGTGCCTGGACCGGGATCAATAATTCACCCCTCCACTTT. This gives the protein CAWTGINNSPLHF.

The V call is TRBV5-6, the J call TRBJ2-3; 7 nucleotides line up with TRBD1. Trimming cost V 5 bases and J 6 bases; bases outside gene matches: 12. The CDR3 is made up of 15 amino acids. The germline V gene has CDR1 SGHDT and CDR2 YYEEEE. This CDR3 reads CASRQATGLGDTQYF. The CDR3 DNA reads TGTGCCAGCAGGCAAGCGACAGGGCTTGGGGATACGCAGTATTTT.

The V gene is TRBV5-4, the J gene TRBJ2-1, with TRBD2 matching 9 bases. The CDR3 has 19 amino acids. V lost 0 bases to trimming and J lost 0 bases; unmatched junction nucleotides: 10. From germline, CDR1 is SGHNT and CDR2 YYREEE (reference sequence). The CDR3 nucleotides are TGTGCCAGCAGCTTGGTCGGAGGGACTAGCTATTTCTCCTACAATGAGCAGTTCTTC. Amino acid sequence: CASSLVGGTSYFSYNEQFF. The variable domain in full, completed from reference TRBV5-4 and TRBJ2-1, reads ETGVTQSPTHLIKTRGQQVTLRCSSQSGHNTVSWYQQALGQGPQFIFQYYREEENGRGNFPPRFSGLQFPNYSSELNVNALELDDSALYLCASSLVGGTSYFSYNEQFFGPGTRLTVL.

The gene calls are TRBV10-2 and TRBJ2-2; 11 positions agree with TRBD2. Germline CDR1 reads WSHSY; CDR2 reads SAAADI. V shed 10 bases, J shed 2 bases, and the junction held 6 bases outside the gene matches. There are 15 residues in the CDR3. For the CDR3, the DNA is TGCGCCACCCGACTAGCGGGATACAACACCGGGGAGCTGTTTTTT. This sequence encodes CATRLAGYNTGELFF.

The CDR3: CASSLGGTAGEAFF. Here the CDR3 DNA reads TGCGCCAGCAGCTTGGGGGGGACAGCCGGTGAAGCTTTCTTT. The rearrangement links TRBV5-1 to TRBJ1-1, with TRBD1 matching 7 bases. CDR3 size: 14 residues. Germline loops: CDR1 SGHRS, CDR2 YFSETQ. The V segment lost 0 bases and the J segment 7 bases; nucleotides outside the gene matches: 6.

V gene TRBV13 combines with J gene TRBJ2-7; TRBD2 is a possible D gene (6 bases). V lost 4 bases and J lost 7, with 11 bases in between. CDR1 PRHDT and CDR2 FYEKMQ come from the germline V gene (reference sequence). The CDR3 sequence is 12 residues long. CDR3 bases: TGTGCCAGCAGCTCCATCCGGGGGGAGCAGTACTTC. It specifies CASSSIRGEQYF.